Detailed here is one TCR beta chain. Its antigen remains unknown. This CDR3 spans 15 amino acids. Per the germline V gene, CDR1 is SNHLY and CDR2 is FYNNEI. V trimming: 6 bases; J trimming: 9 bases; junction bases outside the gene matches: 12. The data belong to a study of persistence of HIV-infected CD4 T cells. Study-wide results and limits: TCR oligoclonality correlated with proviral oligoclonality in the same sorted populations.

Lysates of CMV-infected fibroblasts at 9.5 to 10 ug/mL stimulated these cells. Sorting selected CD4+ T cells upregulating both CD40 ligand and CD69. The libraries were made with immunoSEQ version 4 in survey mode. The table came from immunoSEQ multiplex PCR; TCRdb's copy has only in-frame clones and leaves some out. In the table there are 15,000 to 20,000 clones, about 65% of which are singletons. This TCR derives from an adult woman with HIV who was CMV-seropositive. The source was CD4+ T cells sorted from PBMCs after roughly 17-hour stimulation, collected from a patient who received antiretroviral therapy. The rearrangement links TRBV2 to TRBJ2-1, with 9 bases that match TRBD2. The CDR3 loop is CASSQTRGGGGEQFF. The CDR3 nucleotides read TGTGCCAGCAGCCAGACGCGGGGGGGCGGAGGTGAGCAGTTCTTC.